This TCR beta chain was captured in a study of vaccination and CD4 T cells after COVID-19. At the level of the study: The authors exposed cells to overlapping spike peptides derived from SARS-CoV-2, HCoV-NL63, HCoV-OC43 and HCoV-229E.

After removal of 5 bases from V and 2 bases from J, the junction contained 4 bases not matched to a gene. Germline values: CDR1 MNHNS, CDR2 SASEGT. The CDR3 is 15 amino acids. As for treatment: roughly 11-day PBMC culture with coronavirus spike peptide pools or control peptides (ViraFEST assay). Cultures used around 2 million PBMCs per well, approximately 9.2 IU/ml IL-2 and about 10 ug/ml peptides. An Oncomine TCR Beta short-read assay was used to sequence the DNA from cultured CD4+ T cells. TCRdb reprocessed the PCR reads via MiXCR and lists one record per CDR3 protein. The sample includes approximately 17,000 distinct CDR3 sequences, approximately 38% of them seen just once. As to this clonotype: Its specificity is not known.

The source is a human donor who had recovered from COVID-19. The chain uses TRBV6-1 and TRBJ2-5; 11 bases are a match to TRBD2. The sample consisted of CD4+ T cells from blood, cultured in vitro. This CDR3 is CASSKGLAAQETQYF. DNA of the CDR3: TGTGCCAGCAGTAAGGGACTAGCGGCACAAGAGACCCAGTACTTC.